This T cell receptor (beta chain) stems from a study of blood T cell repertoires in COVID-19. Original processing notes: Amplifying reference gene primers gave estimates of nucleated cell counts. This table comes from immunoSEQ multiplex PCR, and its TCRdb copy is limited to in-frame clones, with some not included. The V and J calls and clone size are taken from that table; D and trimming were inferred from the DNA. Counted here are 80,000 to 95,000 clones, about 89% occurring once; the ten biggest clones make up around 3.4%. This CDR3 contains 14 residues. V lost 5 bases and J lost 6, with 14 bases in between. Germline V lookup: CDR1 SGHAT, CDR2 FQNNGV.

The sequence derives from a woman aged 70-85 years with acute or convalescent COVID-19. The sample comprised peripheral blood. The rearrangement links TRBV11-2 to TRBJ2-4; D perhaps matches TRBD2 (7 bases). The DNA of the CDR3 is TGTGCCAGCAGCAGCAGGGGCGGGGGAAACATTCAGTACTTC. Translation: CASSSRGGGNIQYF.